The 30 T cell receptor beta chains below were found in one sample sequenced in a study of T cells after posttransplantation cyclophosphamide. Profiled with immunoSEQ multiplex PCR; TCRdb holds only in-frame clones, not every one. This repertoire lists approximately 25,000 clones without singletons; approximately 4.8% sits in the top ten. Specimen: PBMCs. These TCRs come from a woman in her 50s in good health, CMV-negative, and a related stem cell transplant donor.

Ten or more counts support this clone. The chain carries TRBV25-1 and TRBJ1-2; no definite D call. V was trimmed by 3 bases and J by 8 bases, leaving 16 bases between them. This CDR3 has 14 amino acids. Germline V CDR1 and CDR2: MGHDK, SYGVNS. CDR3 DNA: TGTGCCAGCAGTGATCGCCCGGGAGACCGGGGCTACACCTTC. This translates into CASSDRPGDRGYTF.

The sample holds many counts of this clone. The V call is TRBV7-9, the J call TRBJ2-1; TRBD2 agrees at 10 bases. The CDR3 length is 17 residues. Looked up from germline, CDR1 is SEHNR and CDR2 is FQNEAQ (reference sequence). Trimming removed 5 bases from V and 8 bases from J; junction bases left unmatched: 15. The CDR3 sequence is CASSITRASGRLDEQFF. The CDR3 nucleotides read TGTGCCAGCAGCATCACTAGGGCTAGCGGGAGATTGGATGAGCAGTTCTTC.

This clone was observed at least ten times. The chain recombines TRBV27 with TRBJ1-2; the D gene is possibly TRBD1 (5 bases). The CDR3 consists of 12 residues. Germline V gives CDR1 MNHEY, CDR2 SMNVEV (reference sequence). Trimming shortened V by 2 bases and J by 6 bases, and 7 bases separated the two germline ends. Written as DNA, the CDR3 is TGTGCCAGCAGTTTAAGGGGCCATGGCTACACCTTC. It codes for CASSLRGHGYTF.

This clone was recorded at least ten times. The chain links TRBV19 to TRBJ1-1; tentatively, D is TRBD1 (6 bases). The CDR3 is made up of 17 amino acids. The germline V gene encodes CDR1 LNHDA and CDR2 SQIVND (reference sequence). V shed 4 bases and J shed 7 bases, with 25 bases lying between them. CDR3 sequence: CASSTPDNRAVRREAFF. In DNA form, the CDR3 reads TGTGCCAGTAGTACGCCCGACAACAGGGCTGTAAGACGTGAAGCTTTCTTT.

This clone was observed many times. The genes are TRBV7-3 and TRBJ2-2, with 11 bases that match TRBD2. Germline loops: CDR1 SGHTA, CDR2 FQGTGA. This CDR3 spans 15 amino acids. With V trimmed by 5 bases and J by 7 bases, 6 bases remained unmatched. This chain's CDR3 is CASSVAGGVDGELFF. In DNA, the CDR3 is TGTGCCAGCAGCGTAGCGGGGGGGGTCGACGGGGAGCTGTTTTTT.

Ten or more counts support this clone. J is TRBJ2-5 and V is TRBV7-2; 12 nucleotides line up with TRBD2. Germline V gives CDR1 SGHTA, CDR2 FQGNSA. The J segment lost 5 bases and the V segment lost 2 bases, leaving 12 bases of the junction unmatched. The CDR3 runs to 18 residues. The CDR3 DNA reads as TGTGCCAGCAGCTTAACCCGGCTAGCGGGGGGGCCTCGGGAGACCCAGTACTTC. Translated: CASSLTRLAGGPRETQYF.

The CDR3 DNA is TGCAGCGTTGGTGGGACAGGGAACTCCTACGAGCAGTACTTC. It is translated as CSVGGTGNSYEQYF. This chain uses TRBV29-1 with TRBJ2-5, with 9 positions matching TRBD1. The closer fit of TRBJ2-7 to the DNA end suggests the J call may be wrong. CDR1 is SQVTM and CDR2 is ANQGSEA in the germline V gene. This CDR3 is built from 14 residues.

This clone was recorded many times. The rearrangement uses TRBV30 and TRBJ1-1; D remains ambiguous. Germline loops: CDR1 GTSNPN, CDR2 SVGIG (reference sequence). Trimming took off 1 base at V and 5 bases at J, with 8 bases between the two ends. The CDR3 totals 12 residues. CDR3 sequence: CAWSASGTEAFF. The CDR3, as DNA: TGTGCCTGGAGTGCCTCCGGGACTGAAGCTTTCTTT.

This clone was seen at least ten times. The V and J genes are TRBV6-1 and TRBJ2-7; 7 nucleotides match TRBD1. This CDR3 region has 12 residues. CDR1 and CDR2 (germline): MNHNS, SASEGT. V lost 7 bases and J lost 3; bases outside the gene matches: 3. The CDR3 sequence is CASTGQLYEQYF. CDR3 coding DNA: TGTGCCAGCACGGGACAGCTCTACGAGCAGTACTTC.

This clone was seen repeatedly, ten times or more. This rearrangement joins TRBV27 to TRBJ2-3, with a possible D match to TRBD2 (6 bases). Germline values: CDR1 MNHEY, CDR2 SMNVEV (reference sequence). V lost 6 bases and J lost 3, with 16 bases in between. This CDR3 has 15 residues. The CDR3 DNA reads as TGTGCCAGCAGCCGAATGGGACTTAGAACAGATACGCAGTATTTT. Amino acid sequence: CASSRMGLRTDTQYF.

This clone was observed at least ten times. CDR3 in DNA: TGTGCCGCTTCGTGGAAAGGGGCCGGCGAGCAGTACTTC. Translated: CAASWKGAGEQYF. This rearrangement joins TRBV15 to TRBJ2-7; weak D call: TRBD1 (5 bases). The CDR3 runs 13 residues. Deletions cut 11 bases from V and 6 bases from J, with 20 bases between. Germline V CDR1 and CDR2: LNHNV, YYDKDF (reference sequence).

This clone has a count of ten or more. The chain links TRBV5-1 to TRBJ2-7; a weak D match, TRBD2 (7 bases). The V end was cut by 8 bases, the J end by 2 bases, with 17 bases between. CDR1 is SGHRS, CDR2 YFSETQ, per germline. The CDR3 extends over 14 amino acids. CDR3 sequence (DNA): TGCGCCAGTTCCACTAGGGGGGGCACCTACGAGCAGTACTTC. Its translation: CASSTRGGTYEQYF.

This clone came up many times. V and J are TRBV7-9 and TRBJ2-5; the D is unclear. V was clipped by 1 base and J by 4 bases, with 10 bases between them. This CDR3 spans 14 amino acids. Germline-derived CDR1 and CDR2 are SEHNR and FQNEAQ (reference sequence). The CDR3, as DNA: TGTGCCAGCAGCTTAGAAGTGGCTGGAGAGACCCAGTACTTC. It specifies CASSLEVAGETQYF.

This clone has at least ten counts. DNA for the CDR3: TGTGCCAGCGCGGCTTTCCTGGCCTACGAGCAGTACTTC. Translation: CASAAFLAYEQYF. The chain has TRBV27 and TRBJ2-7; no clear D gene. The V end lost 8 bases, the J end lost 2 bases, and 13 bases lay between the germline ends. The CDR3 extends over 13 amino acids. From germline, CDR1 is MNHEY and CDR2 SMNVEV (reference sequence).

This clone occurred many times. The chain recombines TRBV14 with TRBJ2-5, with D tentatively TRBD2 (6 bases). The V gene lost 0 bases and the J gene lost 5 bases, with 16 bases spanning the gap. CDR1 and CDR2 (germline): SGHDN, FVKESK. This CDR3 region has 16 residues. CDR3 residues: CASSQDVRRVGETQYF. The DNA of the CDR3 is TGTGCCAGCAGCCAAGATGTCAGGAGGGTCGGGGAGACCCAGTACTTC.

This clone appeared many times. This rearrangement joins TRBV5-4 to TRBJ2-2, with TRBD1 matching over 9 bases. CDR3 length equals 15 residues. In germline, CDR1 is SGHNT, CDR2 YYREEE (reference sequence). Losses at the gene ends were 3 bases for V and 6 bases for J; bases not matched to a gene: 6. The CDR3: CASSSSRDRAGELFF. CDR3 coding DNA: TGTGCCAGCAGCTCGTCCCGGGACAGGGCCGGGGAGCTGTTTTTT.

This clone was seen many times. V and J are TRBV6-1 and TRBJ1-3; D is perhaps TRBD1 (5 bases). The CDR3 runs 15 residues. CDR1 and CDR2 (germline): MNHNS, SASEGT. The V and J ends lost 0 bases and 4 bases respectively, with 10 bases between them. CDR3 in DNA: TGTGCCAGCAGTGAAGCAGGGACTGCCGGAAACACCATATATTTT. It specifies CASSEAGTAGNTIYF.

This clone was counted ten times or more. V usage is TRBV30 and J usage is TRBJ2-4; D perhaps matches TRBD1 (5 bases). Trimming left V 8 bases short and J 1 base short, with 18 bases between. This CDR3 is 15 amino acids long. Germline-derived CDR1 and CDR2 are GTSNPN and SVGIG (reference sequence). The CDR3 sequence: CALVKFRVAKNIQYF. CDR3 nucleotides: TGTGCCCTGGTGAAGTTCAGGGTGGCCAAAAACATTCAGTACTTC.

This clone was detected ten times or more. This chain uses TRBV19 with TRBJ2-5; 7 nucleotides match TRBD2. The V gene's germline CDR1 is LNHDA and CDR2 SQIVND (reference sequence). J was trimmed by 5 bases and V by 3 bases; bases with no gene match: 9. The CDR3 has 15 amino acids. CDR3 bases: TGTGCCAGTAGTATTGGCCGCGGGAGTGGGGAGACCCAGTACTTC. Translated, it gives CASSIGRGSGETQYF. Full variable domain (rest looked up from reference TRBV19 and TRBJ2-5): DGGITQSPKYLFRKEGQNVTLSCEQNLNHDAMYWYRQDPGQGLRLIYYSQIVNDFQKGDIAEGYSVSREKKESFPLTVTSAQKNPTAFYLCASSIGRGSGETQYFGPGTRLLVL.

This clone has ten or more counts. The V call is TRBV6-4, the J call TRBJ1-1; unclear D gene. The CDR3 is 13 amino acids. Germline values: CDR1 MRHNA, CDR2 SNTAGT. Deletions cut 5 bases from V and 4 bases from J, with 11 bases between. CDR3 coding DNA: TGTGCCAGCAGTAGGAAATCAGGCACTGAAGCTTTCTTT. Residues: CASSRKSGTEAFF.

This clone came up many times. The chain couples TRBV19 to TRBJ1-5; D gene uncertain. Germline V gene data show CDR1 as LNHDA and CDR2 as SQIVND (reference sequence). The CDR3 has 14 residues. V gave up 3 bases and J gave up 3 bases, with 9 bases separating them. CDR3 residues: CASSIPVFNQPQHF. DNA for the CDR3: TGTGCCAGTAGTATCCCGGTCTTCAATCAGCCCCAGCATTTT.

The sample holds many counts of this clone. The chain combines TRBV7-9 with TRBJ1-1; D call uncertain. The V gene's germline CDR1 is SEHNR and CDR2 FQNEAQ (reference sequence). V shed 3 bases and J shed 6 bases, with 14 bases lying between them. The CDR3 spans 14 residues. The CDR3 DNA reads as TGTGCCAGCAGCTTTTCGGGTGTTAGTGCTGAAGCTTTCTTT. It encodes CASSFSGVSAEAFF.

This clone was counted ten times or more. This rearrangement joins TRBV10-2 to TRBJ2-1; TRBD2 agrees at 11 bases. After removal of 0 bases from V and 0 bases from J, the junction contained 10 bases not matched to a gene. Germline CDR1 is WSHSY and CDR2 is SAAADI. The CDR3 is made up of 20 amino acids. The CDR3 is CASSESIVSGRESSYNEQFF. CDR3 bases: TGCGCCAGCAGTGAGTCGATAGTTAGCGGGAGGGAGAGCTCCTACAATGAGCAGTTCTTC.

This clone was recorded at least ten times. This chain joins TRBV30 and TRBJ2-3, with a tentative D call TRBD2 (5 bases). Per the germline V gene, CDR1 is GTSNPN and CDR2 is SVGIG (reference sequence). The length of the CDR3 is 12 residues. V was pared by 0 bases and J by 8 bases, with 9 bases between. The CDR3 DNA is TGTGCCTGGAGTGTGCTCGAGGGTACGCAGTATTTT. It encodes CAWSVLEGTQYF.

This clone was seen a handful of times. The rearrangement uses TRBV2 and TRBJ2-5; 8 bases line up with TRBD1. The J call may be faulty, since TRBJ2-7 better matches the DNA end. Germline CDR1 is SNHLY and CDR2 is FYNNEI. The CDR3 has 15 amino acids. The CDR3 DNA sequence: TGTGCCAGCAGTGAAAGCTTGGACAGGGTGAACGAGCAGTACTTC. Protein sequence: CASSESLDRVNEQYF.

The table lists this clone with many counts. The V and J genes are TRBV7-3 and TRBJ2-3; weak D call: TRBD1 (5 bases). Between the trimmed V and J ends, which lost 5 bases and 2 bases, there was a span of 17 bases. CDR1 and CDR2 (germline): SGHTA, FQGTGA. This CDR3 has 16 residues. CDR3 loop: CASSPGARRDTDTQYF. The CDR3 nucleotides read TGTGCCAGCAGCCCTGGGGCCCGTAGGGACACAGATACGCAGTATTTT.

This clone was counted ten times or more. The chain joins TRBV5-8 to TRBJ2-3; 7 bases are a match to TRBD2. The V and J ends lost 0 bases and 0 bases, in that order; junction bases with no gene match: 7. CDR1 is SGHTS, CDR2 YDEGEE, per germline. This CDR3 is built from 17 residues. DNA of the CDR3: TGTGCCAGCAGCTTGGTGGTTCTAGCGGTTAGCACAGATACGCAGTATTTT. Its protein product is CASSLVVLAVSTDTQYF. The entire variable domain, with the rest obtained from reference TRBV5-8 and TRBJ2-3, is as follows: EAGVTQSPTHLIKTRGQQATLRCSPISGHTSVYWYQQALGLGLQFLLWYDEGEERNRGNFPPRFSGRQFPNYSSELNVNALELEDSALYLCASSLVVLAVSTDTQYFGPGTRLTVL.

This clone has a count of ten or more. CDR3 nucleotides: TGTGCCAGCAGTACGGGACTAGCGGGAGTCTTCAATGAGCAGTTCTTC. Residues: CASSTGLAGVFNEQFF. The gene calls are TRBV28 and TRBJ2-1; TRBD2 agrees at 14 bases. This CDR3 has 16 residues. Per the germline V gene, CDR1 is MDHEN and CDR2 is SYDVKM. V gave up 5 bases and J gave up 6 bases; unmatched junction bases: 6.

This clone has at least ten counts. The genes are TRBV5-1 and TRBJ2-7, with 10 bases fitting TRBD1. V shed 4 bases, J shed 1 base, and the junction held 5 bases outside the gene matches. The CDR3 contains 15 residues. The germline CDR1 and CDR2 sequences are SGHRS and YFSETQ. The CDR3 is CASSTGQGESYEQYF. The CDR3 bases are TGCGCCAGCAGCACAGGACAGGGGGAATCCTACGAGCAGTACTTC.

In this sample, this clone turned up many times. This chain links TRBV20-1 with TRBJ1-1; no reliable D call. V was trimmed by 0 bases and J by 11 bases, leaving 10 bases between them. Germline V gene sequence: CDR1 DFQATT, CDR2 SNEGSKA (reference sequence). The CDR3 sequence is 11 residues long. CDR3 sequence: CSARDAPGAFF. The CDR3 DNA follows: TGCAGTGCTAGAGATGCTCCGGGGGCTTTCTTT.